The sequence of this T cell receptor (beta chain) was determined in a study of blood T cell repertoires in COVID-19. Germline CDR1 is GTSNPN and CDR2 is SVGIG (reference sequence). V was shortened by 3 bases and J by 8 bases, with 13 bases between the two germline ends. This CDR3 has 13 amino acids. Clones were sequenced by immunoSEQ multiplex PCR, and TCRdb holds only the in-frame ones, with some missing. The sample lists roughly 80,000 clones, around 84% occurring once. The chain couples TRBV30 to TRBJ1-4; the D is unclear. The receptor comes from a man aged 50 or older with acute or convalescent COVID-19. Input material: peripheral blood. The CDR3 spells CAWSPYSVEKLFF. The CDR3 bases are TGTGCCTGGAGCCCCTATTCCGTGGAAAAACTGTTTTTT.